The 31 T cell receptor beta chains below were found in one sample sequenced in a study of beta chain features in type 1 diabetes. Study observations and caveats: When Type 1 diabetes patients were examined, their TCRB CDR3s proved moderately but significantly shorter in all four CD4+ subsets.

Reverse transcription of all isolated RNA meant that expressed TCRB transcripts were sequenced. The protocol was immunoSEQ multiplex PCR, while the TCRdb copy is restricted to in-frame clones and leaves out a portion. This sample has about 660,000 clones; about an eighth occur once, and the top ten carry roughly 0.04%. Their cognate antigens are unknown. Sequencing used naive CD4+ T cells from blood. The receptor set was obtained from a man in his late teens or twenties with type 1 diabetes.

The chain couples TRBV5-4 to TRBJ1-4, with D perhaps TRBD1 (6 bases). The V end was cut by 4 bases, the J end by 5 bases, with 18 bases between. The CDR3 loop spans 16 amino acids. Germline CDR1 and CDR2: SGHNT and YYREEE (reference sequence). CDR3 region: CASSPNIQGGNEKLFF. In DNA, the CDR3 is TGTGCCAGCAGCCCGAATATACAGGGTGGGAATGAAAAACTGTTTTTT.

Concerning this clone itself: In the same sample, other DNA sequences code for this CDR3. The chain carries TRBV21-1 and TRBJ1-5. TRBV21-1 represents a pseudogene. This CDR3 is 13 amino acids long. The CDR3 DNA reads as TGTGCCAGCACCCCAGGGAGTAAGCAGCCCCAGCATTTT. Protein product: CASTPGSKQPQHF.

V gene TRBV9 combines with J gene TRBJ1-1; D unresolved. The CDR3 consists of 13 residues. V lost 5 bases and J lost 0, with 8 bases in between. CDR1 is SGDLS, CDR2 YYNGEE, per germline. In DNA form, the CDR3 reads TGTGCCAGCAGTGGCATTATGAACACTGAAGCTTTCTTT. Encoded protein: CASSGIMNTEAFF.

The genes are TRBV28 and TRBJ2-7; D is possibly TRBD2 (7 bases). Germline V lookup: CDR1 MDHEN, CDR2 SYDVKM. The V end lost 6 bases, the J end lost 2 bases, and 14 bases lay between the germline ends. The CDR3 runs to 14 residues. CDR3 sequence: CASREQGGAYEQYF. The CDR3 DNA reads TGTGCCAGCAGAGAACAGGGAGGGGCCTACGAGCAGTACTTC.

The chain recombines TRBV7-6 with TRBJ1-1, with D hard to call. This CDR3 is built from 14 residues. Germline V CDR1 and CDR2: SGHVS, FNYEAQ. V lost 2 bases to trimming and J lost 0 bases, with 7 bases between them. The CDR3 sequence: CASSLIPMNTEAFF. CDR3 bases: TGTGCCAGCAGCTTAATCCCAATGAACACTGAAGCTTTCTTT.

V gene TRBV7-2 combines with J gene TRBJ2-1; the D gene is possibly TRBD2 (6 bases). The germline V and J ends were trimmed by 5 bases and 9 bases, with 23 bases remaining between them. This CDR3 has 16 amino acids. Germline CDR1 reads SGHTA; CDR2 reads FQGNSA. This CDR3 is CASSPPGLRTGSEQFF. CDR3 nucleotide sequence: TGTGCCAGCAGCCCCCCGGGACTTCGGACCGGGAGTGAGCAGTTCTTC.

The chain links TRBV30 to TRBJ1-1, with D hard to call. Germline-derived CDR1 and CDR2 are GTSNPN and SVGIG (reference sequence). This CDR3 spans 13 amino acids. The ends were cut back, 3 bases at V and 2 bases at J, with 10 bases in the middle. The CDR3: CAWREQPNTEAFF. The CDR3 nucleotides read TGTGCCTGGAGAGAACAGCCAAACACTGAAGCTTTCTTT. The complete variable domain, with remaining parts taken from reference TRBV30 and TRBJ1-1, reads SQTIHQWPATLVQPVGSPLSLECTVEGTSNPNLYWYRQAAGRGLQLLFYSVGIGQISSEVPQNLSASRPQDRQFILSSKKLLLSDSGFYLCAWREQPNTEAFFGQGTRLTVV.

The chain uses TRBV4-3 and TRBJ2-2, with 9 nucleotides matching TRBD1. CDR1 is LGHNA and CDR2 is YSLEER in the germline V gene. Unmatched junction bases numbered 12, after V lost 1 base and J lost 6 bases. The CDR3 contains 18 residues. The CDR3 loop is CASSQVLLGTGGSGELFF. For the CDR3, the DNA is TGCGCCAGCAGCCAAGTTCTCCTCGGTACAGGGGGCTCCGGGGAGCTGTTTTTT.

This clone was observed a few times. The chain is built from TRBV4-2 and TRBJ2-2, with D possibly matching TRBD2 (5 bases). This CDR3 is 17 amino acids long. The V end lost 1 base, the J end lost 7 bases, and 19 bases lay between the germline ends. The germline V gene encodes CDR1 LGHNA and CDR2 YNFKEQ. The CDR3 here is CASSQAGLTLRDGELFF. CDR3 in DNA: TGTGCCAGCAGCCAAGCGGGCTTGACGCTCCGGGACGGGGAGCTGTTTTTT.

In this sample, this clone turned up a few times. The V call is TRBV30, the J call TRBJ1-5, with no clear D. CDR3 size: 14 residues. Trimming pared 0 bases from V and 3 bases from J, leaving 9 bases between. Germline assignment: CDR1 GTSNPN and CDR2 SVGIG (reference sequence). CDR3 region: CAWSVIGSNQPQHF. The DNA of the CDR3 is TGTGCCTGGAGTGTAATAGGGTCCAATCAGCCCCAGCATTTT.

This clone was recorded a few times. The CDR3 here is CSSYVGDTEAFF. In DNA form, the CDR3 reads TGCAGCTCGTACGTGGGAGACACTGAAGCTTTCTTT. This rearrangement joins TRBV29-1 to TRBJ1-1; D is unresolved. Germline V lookup: CDR1 SQVTM, CDR2 ANQGSEA. The length of the CDR3 is 12 residues. V was shortened by 8 bases and J by 3 bases, with 13 bases between the two germline ends.

This clone was observed a few times. The gene calls are TRBV11-2 and TRBJ2-1, with TRBD2 as a possible D gene (6 bases). The V end lost 8 bases, the J end lost 6 bases, and 14 bases lay between the germline ends. The CDR3 spans 13 residues. Germline assignment: CDR1 SGHAT and CDR2 FQNNGV. CDR3 nucleotide sequence: TGTGCCAGCCGCCGCGGGGAAATCAATGAGCAGTTCTTC. This translates into CASRRGEINEQFF.

This clone appeared a few times. The chain combines TRBV4-3 with TRBJ1-1, with D unclear. The CDR3 consists of 17 residues. The germline V gene has CDR1 LGHNA and CDR2 YSLEER. Trimming stripped 0 bases from V and 2 bases from J, with 16 bases between. CDR3 protein: CASSQEGGIRRNTEAFF. The CDR3 nucleotides are TGCGCCAGCAGCCAAGAGGGCGGGATCAGGAGAAACACTGAAGCTTTCTTT.

Points on this clone: Additional DNA sequences in this sample encode the identical CDR3. The CDR3, as DNA: TGTGCCAGCAGTTACTTTGGGGCAGATACGCAGTATTTT. It translates to CASSYFGADTQYF. V gene TRBV6-5 combines with J gene TRBJ2-3; no clear D gene. This CDR3 spans 13 amino acids. The germline V gene has CDR1 MNHEY and CDR2 SVGAGI. V was trimmed by 1 base and J by 4 bases, leaving 6 bases between them.

This clone was seen more than once but under ten times. The V call is TRBV14, the J call TRBJ2-1, with 15 bases lining up with TRBD2. This CDR3 has 13 amino acids. CDR1 SGHDN and CDR2 FVKESK come from the germline V gene. The V gene end was trimmed by 7 bases and the J gene end by 15 bases; junction bases not matched to a gene: 7. CDR3 DNA: TGTGCCAGCACCCGGACTAGCGGGGGGGTTTGGTTCTTC. As protein: CASTRTSGGVWFF.

This clone appeared a few times. This chain joins TRBV29-1 and TRBJ2-1; possibly TRBD1 or TRBD2 for D (5 bases each). V was cut by 3 bases and J by 0 bases, with 9 bases left in between. Germline CDR1 and CDR2: SQVTM and ANQGSEA. This CDR3 contains 14 residues. The CDR3 nucleotides read TGCAGCGTTGATGAGGGGAGCTCCTACAATGAGCAGTTCTTC. It is translated as CSVDEGSSYNEQFF.

This clone was detected only a few times. The chain uses TRBV7-2 and TRBJ2-7, with no clear D. V lost 0 bases, J lost 3 bases, and 12 bases lay in between. The V gene's germline CDR1 is SGHTA and CDR2 FQGNSA. The CDR3 runs to 15 residues. CDR3 protein: CASSLARTSDYEQYF. In DNA form, the CDR3 reads TGTGCCAGCAGCTTAGCCCGGACGAGCGACTACGAGCAGTACTTC.

The chain uses TRBV6-5 and TRBJ2-7, with 7 bases that match TRBD1. V shed 6 bases and J 4 bases; nucleotides not matched to a gene: 6. This CDR3 comprises 13 residues. Looked up from germline, CDR1 is MNHEY and CDR2 is SVGAGI. The CDR3, as DNA: TGTGCCAGCAGACCCGACAGGGATTACGAGCAGTACTTC. It specifies CASRPDRDYEQYF.

This sequence joins TRBV10-3 and TRBJ1-6, with D perhaps matching TRBD1 (6 bases). The CDR3 totals 15 residues. Germline CDR1 ENHRY, CDR2 SYGVKD. V lost 0 bases and J 7 bases, leaving 10 bases between the germline ends. The CDR3 DNA is TGTGCCATCAGTGAGTCGAGCAGGGGAAATTCACCCCTCCACTTT. This encodes CAISESSRGNSPLHF.

As concerns this clone: Other DNA sequences of this sample code for an identical CDR3. The gene calls are TRBV20-1 and TRBJ2-7; D not resolved. The CDR3 has 11 amino acids. The V end lost 5 bases, the J end lost 2 bases, and 7 bases lay between the germline ends. In germline, CDR1 is DFQATT, CDR2 SNEGSKA (reference sequence). In DNA form, the CDR3 reads TGCAGTGCTCCCCAAACCTACGAGCAGTACTTC. It codes for CSAPQTYEQYF.

The chain uses TRBV5-6 and TRBJ2-6; maybe TRBD1 (6 bases). Germline-derived CDR1 and CDR2 are SGHDT and YYEEEE. CDR3 length: 17 amino acids. V lost 1 base and J lost 4, with 15 bases in between. The CDR3 DNA reads TGTGCCAGCAGCTTGATTTTGGGGGCGCAAGGGGCCAACGTCCTGACTTTC. Amino acid sequence: CASSLILGAQGANVLTF.

This rearrangement joins TRBV28 to TRBJ1-2; D possibly corresponds to TRBD1 (6 bases). V was cut by 5 bases and J by 8 bases, with 9 bases left in between. This CDR3 comprises 11 residues. Germline V CDR1 and CDR2: MDHEN, SYDVKM. The CDR3 region is CASSPTGGYTF. The CDR3 region has the DNA TGTGCCAGCAGTCCGACAGGCGGCTACACCTTC.

This chain links TRBV6-5 with TRBJ2-7, with 8 bases lining up with TRBD1. The germline gives CDR1 MNHEY, CDR2 SVGAGI. V lost 4 bases, J lost 7 bases, and 12 bases stayed unmatched. The CDR3 has 15 residues. In nucleotides, the CDR3 is TGTGCCAGCAGTTCCGCGACAGGGGACCCTCGGGAGCAGTACTTC. This encodes CASSSATGDPREQYF.

This clone has only a few counts. The gene calls are TRBV10-3 and TRBJ2-1, with a tentative D call TRBD1 (6 bases). There are 13 residues in the CDR3. Trimming took 2 bases from V and 6 from J, leaving 8 bases between them. The germline gives CDR1 ENHRY, CDR2 SYGVKD. In nucleotides, the CDR3 is TGTGCCATCAGTGAGCCACAGGGCAATGAGCAGTTCTTC. It encodes CAISEPQGNEQFF.

This clone was detected a few times. J is TRBJ1-5 and V is TRBV6-1, with 8 bases lining up with TRBD1. Germline assignment: CDR1 MNHNS and CDR2 SASEGT. CDR3 size: 16 residues. V trimming: 1 base; J trimming: 7 bases; junction bases outside the gene matches: 9. The CDR3, as DNA: TGTGCCAGCAGTGAAGTGGGCAGGGGGCAGTGGCAGCCCCAGCATTTT. Its translation is CASSEVGRGQWQPQHF.

Regarding this clone: This sample also contains other DNA sequences that code for the same CDR3. The chain recombines TRBV5-4 with TRBJ2-5, with D perhaps TRBD1 (5 bases). The V end was cut by 1 base, the J end by 2 bases, with 9 bases between. Germline CDR1 and CDR2: SGHNT and YYREEE (reference sequence). The CDR3 covers 14 residues. As DNA, the CDR3 is TGTGCCAGCAGCTTGAGGGGTGGGCAAGAGACCCAGTACTTC. Translated: CASSLRGGQETQYF.

V and J are TRBV15 and TRBJ1-2; D is possibly TRBD1 (5 bases). V lost 3 bases and J lost 8, with 19 bases in between. The CDR3 covers 15 residues. Germline values: CDR1 LNHNV, CDR2 YYDKDF (reference sequence). CDR3 sequence (DNA): TGTGCCACCAGCAGGACTCGGGGCCCGAATTCGGGCTACACCTTC. It yields the protein CATSRTRGPNSGYTF.

The table lists this clone with a few counts. The rearrangement uses TRBV7-2 and TRBJ2-5; TRBD1 matches 7 bases. The CDR3 is 14 residues long. V shed 3 bases, J shed 4 bases, and the junction held 5 bases outside the gene matches. Germline V lookup: CDR1 SGHTA, CDR2 FQGNSA. In DNA form, the CDR3 reads TGTGCCAGCAGCTTCCAGACAGGGCTAGAGACCCAGTACTTC. It encodes CASSFQTGLETQYF.

The rearrangement uses TRBV7-9 and TRBJ1-1, with D hard to call. This CDR3 region has 9 residues. Germline values: CDR1 SEHNR, CDR2 FQNEAQ (reference sequence). Trimming cost V 1 base and J 9 bases, with 0 bases left between them. CDR3 DNA sequence: TGTGCCAGCAGCTTAGAAGCTTTCTTT. Translating it yields CASSLEAFF.

The V call is TRBV7-2, the J call TRBJ1-2; 8 positions agree with TRBD1. Unmatched junction bases numbered 19, after V lost 5 bases and J lost 8 bases. Germline CDR1 reads SGHTA; CDR2 reads FQGNSA. This CDR3 contains 17 residues. The CDR3 protein is CASSQTGTGLSSWGYTF. The CDR3 DNA is TGTGCCAGCAGCCAAACCGGGACAGGCCTCAGCTCTTGGGGCTACACCTTC.

The table lists this clone with a few counts. J is TRBJ2-7 and V is TRBV14, with no clear D. The CDR3 has 11 residues. V was clipped by 0 bases and J by 8 bases, with 5 bases between them. The germline CDR1 and CDR2 sequences are SGHDN and FVKESK. CDR3 region: CASSQERQQYF. DNA of the CDR3: TGTGCCAGCAGCCAAGAGAGGCAGCAGTACTTC.